This TCR gamma chain appears in the sequencing data of a study of γδ T cells in repeated Plasmodium falciparum infection. The CDR3 spans 14 residues. Germline values: CDR1 GITISATS, CDR2 ISYDGTV (reference sequence). TRG and TRD sequences were obtained from every sorted gammadelta sample. TCRdb re-called the multiplex PCR reads using CATT. The sample includes around 27,000 gamma-chain clones, almost 1.5% of them seen just once. Vgamma9/Vdelta2+ and Vdelta2-negative gammadelta T cells were flow-sorted from PBMC for bulk sequencing. Concerning this clone itself: TCRdb lists the protein of a much larger clone for this DNA, which differs at residue 5, so this is likely a read error; the protein given here is translated from the DNA itself.

The clonotype was recovered from a pool of human donors (malaria-infected and uninfected, not separated). V is TRGV9 and J is TRGJ1 or TRGJ2. Material: gamma-delta T cells from blood. CDR3 coding DNA: TGTGCCTTGTGGGTGGTGCCCTATTATTATAAGAAACTCTTT. This sequence encodes CALWVVPYYYKKLF.